Given below is one T cell receptor beta chain in context. Its matching antigen is unknown. The data stem from a study of OX40 agonist ivuxolimab in advanced cancers. Turning to the study itself: Ivuxolimab, which is an agonistic anti-OX40 (CD134) antibody, was administered to the patients. Cohort: approximately 83% men, mean age about 60, aged roughly 23 to 90. Overall study results and limits: Certain nonresponders additionally had low normalized T-cell clonal expansion.

The table came from immunoSEQ multiplex PCR; TCRdb's copy has only in-frame clones and leaves some out. The sample holds 90,000 to 95,000 clones; 84% are singletons and the top ten take roughly 1.1%. V dropped 5 bases and J dropped 6; count of bases not matched to a gene: 10. Germline V gene lookup returns CDR1 SGHVS and CDR2 FQNEAQ. The CDR3 consists of 15 residues. If patients had autoimmune disease history or systemic immunosuppression, they were excluded. The sequences come from CD4+ or CD8+ T cells sorted from blood, collected in a trial of the OX40 agonist ivuxolimab. The origin of this receptor is an adult with an advanced solid tumor such as melanoma, head and neck, liver or kidney cancer. The chain uses TRBV7-8 and TRBJ2-1; 7 bases match TRBD1. The CDR3 DNA sequence: TGTGCCAGCAGCCCACAGGGGCAGGTGGGCAATGAGCAGTTCTTC. This translates into CASSPQGQVGNEQFF.